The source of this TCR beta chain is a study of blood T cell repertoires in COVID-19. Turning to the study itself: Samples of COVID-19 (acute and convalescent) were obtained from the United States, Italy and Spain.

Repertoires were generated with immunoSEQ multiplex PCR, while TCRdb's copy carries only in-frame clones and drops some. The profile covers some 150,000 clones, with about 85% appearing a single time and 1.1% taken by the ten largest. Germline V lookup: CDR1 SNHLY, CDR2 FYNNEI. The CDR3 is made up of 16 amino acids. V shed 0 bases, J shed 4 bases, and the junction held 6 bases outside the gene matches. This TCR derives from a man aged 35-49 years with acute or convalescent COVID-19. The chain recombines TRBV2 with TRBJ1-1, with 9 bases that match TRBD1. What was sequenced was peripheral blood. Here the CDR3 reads CASSEAGTGMSTEAFF. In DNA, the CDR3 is TGTGCCAGCAGTGAAGCGGGGACAGGGATGAGCACTGAAGCTTTCTTT.